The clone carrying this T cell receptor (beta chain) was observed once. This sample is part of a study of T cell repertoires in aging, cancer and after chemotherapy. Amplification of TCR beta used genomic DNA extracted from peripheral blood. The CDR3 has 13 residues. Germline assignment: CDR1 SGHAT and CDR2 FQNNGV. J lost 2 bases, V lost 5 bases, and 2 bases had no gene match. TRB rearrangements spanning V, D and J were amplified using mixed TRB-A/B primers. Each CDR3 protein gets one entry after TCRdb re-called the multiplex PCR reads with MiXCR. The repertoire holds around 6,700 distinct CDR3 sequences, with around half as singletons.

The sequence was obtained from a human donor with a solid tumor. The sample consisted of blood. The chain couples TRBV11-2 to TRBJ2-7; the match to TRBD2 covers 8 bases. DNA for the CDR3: TGTGCCAGCAGCCGTAGCGGGGCCTACGAGCAGTACTTC. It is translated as CASSRSGAYEQYF.